Shown below are 14 T cell receptor beta chains from a single sample sequenced in a study of cytomegalovirus exposure and HLA in healthy donors. The method was immunoSEQ multiplex PCR; TCRdb's version includes in-frame clones alone and lacks a portion of them. Here the sample spans over 60,000 clones, roughly 96% being singletons. The sequencing input was PBMCs. The source of these receptors is a man aged 18 to 29 in good health and CMV-seronegative.

This chain joins TRBV6-5 and TRBJ1-3, with D unresolved. The V end was cut by 2 bases, the J end by 1 base, with 12 bases between. This CDR3 is 16 amino acids long. From germline, CDR1 is MNHEY and CDR2 SVGAGI. The CDR3 sequence: CASSYGGRTSGNTIYF. CDR3 coding DNA: TGTGCCAGCAGTTACGGCGGCAGAACTTCTGGAAACACCATATATTTT.

This clone was recorded once. The gene calls are TRBV6-1 and TRBJ2-7; a weak D match, TRBD2 (6 bases). Germline CDR1 MNHNS, CDR2 SASEGT. Trimming removed 2 bases from V and 2 bases from J, with 10 bases in between. This CDR3 is built from 14 residues. CDR3 in amino acids: CASSETGGTYEQYF. The CDR3 DNA reads TGTGCCAGCAGTGAAACAGGAGGGACCTACGAGCAGTACTTC.

The chain recombines TRBV6-5 with TRBJ1-2; D remains ambiguous. The length of the CDR3 is 14 residues. CDR1 is MNHEY and CDR2 is SVGAGI in the germline V gene. Deletions cut 2 bases from V and 0 bases from J, with 7 bases between. The DNA of the CDR3 is TGTGCCAGCAGTTACGTGGCAGCTAACTATGGCTACACCTTC. This codes for CASSYVAANYGYTF.

The gene calls are TRBV6-6 and TRBJ1-2; 8 nucleotides agree with TRBD1. CDR1 MNHNY and CDR2 SVGAGI come from the germline V gene (reference sequence). The CDR3 sequence is 16 residues long. V was pared by 2 bases and J by 2 bases, with 7 bases of the junction left unmatched. The CDR3 here is CASSYRTGKKNYGYTF. The CDR3 region has the DNA TGTGCCAGCAGTTACCGGACAGGGAAGAAAAACTATGGCTACACCTTC.

The chain couples TRBV27 to TRBJ2-1, with 7 nucleotides matching TRBD1. Germline CDR1 and CDR2: MNHEY and SMNVEV (reference sequence). V trimming: 7 bases; J trimming: 2 bases; junction bases outside the gene matches: 17. This CDR3 spans 18 amino acids. The CDR3 sequence is CASKPRQGIAGTYNEQFF. Written as DNA, the CDR3 is TGTGCCAGCAAGCCCAGACAGGGAATAGCAGGTACCTACAATGAGCAGTTCTTC.

The rearrangement links TRBV7-8 to TRBJ1-1, with D possibly matching TRBD1 (5 bases). CDR3 length equals 15 residues. The germline V and J ends were trimmed by 1 base and 3 bases, with 12 bases remaining between them. Germline lookup yields CDR1 SGHVS and CDR2 FQNEAQ. The CDR3 loop is CASSLGGRADTEAFF. CDR3 sequence (DNA): TGTGCCAGCAGCTTAGGCGGCAGGGCGGACACTGAAGCTTTCTTT.

This chain joins TRBV6-6 and TRBJ1-5; TRBD1 agrees at 10 bases. Germline loops: CDR1 MNHNY, CDR2 SVGAGI (reference sequence). Trimming removed 3 bases from V and 8 bases from J; junction bases left unmatched: 7. CDR3 length: 15 amino acids. CDR3: CASSYLGQGLEPQHF. CDR3 nucleotide sequence: TGTGCCAGCAGTTATTTGGGACAGGGGCTTGAGCCCCAGCATTTT.

This chain connects TRBV18 to TRBJ1-4, with a tentative D call TRBD1 (6 bases). Looked up from germline, CDR1 is KGHSH and CDR2 is LQKENI. The CDR3 totals 14 residues. The ends were cut back, 2 bases at V and 7 bases at J, with 11 bases in the middle. The CDR3 coding sequence is TGTGCCAGCTCACCAGGGGGCTCGAGTGAAAAACTGTTTTTT. Translating it yields CASSPGGSSEKLFF.

J is TRBJ1-1 and V is TRBV4-1; D is possibly TRBD1 (6 bases). The CDR3 loop spans 15 amino acids. The germline V and J ends were trimmed by 4 bases and 1 base, with 13 bases remaining between them. Germline-derived CDR1 and CDR2 are MGHRA and YSYEKL. The CDR3 sequence is CASSPGAFSNTEAFF. CDR3 sequence (DNA): TGCGCCAGCAGCCCAGGGGCATTTTCGAACACTGAAGCTTTCTTT.

The V and J genes are TRBV6-1 and TRBJ2-7; TRBD2 matches at 13 bases. Germline CDR1 reads MNHNS; CDR2 reads SASEGT. Trimming cost V 6 bases and J 6 bases; bases outside gene matches: 5. The CDR3 extends over 14 amino acids. The CDR3 DNA reads TGTGCCAGCAGCCCGGGACTAGCGGGAACCGAGCAGTACTTC. Translation gives CASSPGLAGTEQYF.

This chain uses TRBV7-6 with TRBJ2-7, with TRBD1 matching over 8 bases. Germline CDR1 SGHVS, CDR2 FNYEAQ. V shed 5 bases, J shed 2 bases, and the junction held 8 bases outside the gene matches. The CDR3 runs 15 residues. DNA of the CDR3: TGTGCCAGCAGCCCCCCCGACAGGGGCCCCTACGAGCAGTACTTC. Protein sequence: CASSPPDRGPYEQYF.

The CDR3: CASSLAGDEKLFF. The CDR3 nucleotides are TGTGCCAGCTCCCTGGCGGGGGATGAAAAACTGTTTTTT. The V gene is TRBV6-5, the J gene TRBJ1-4; possible D gene TRBD1, 5 bases. Germline loops: CDR1 MNHEY, CDR2 SVGAGI. Trimming shortened V by 8 bases and J by 6 bases, and 13 bases separated the two germline ends. This CDR3 spans 13 amino acids.

This rearrangement joins TRBV20-1 to TRBJ2-3, with unresolved D. The CDR3 sequence is 11 residues long. V lost 3 bases to trimming and J lost 6 bases, with 7 bases between them. From germline, CDR1 is DFQATT and CDR2 SNEGSKA (reference sequence). The CDR3 region has the DNA TGCAGTGCTAGCGCTGCGGATACGCAGTATTTT. Translation gives CSASAADTQYF.

This chain uses TRBV19 with TRBJ1-5, with TRBD1 matching over 9 bases. CDR3 length: 15 amino acids. V shed 4 bases, J shed 2 bases, and the junction held 3 bases outside the gene matches. Per germline, CDR1 LNHDA and CDR2 SQIVND (reference sequence). CDR3 DNA sequence: TGTGCCAGTAGTAACACAGGGGGCCGCAATCAGCCCCAGCATTTT. Protein: CASSNTGGRNQPQHF.